This T cell receptor (beta chain) was captured by sequencing in a study of Ad26.COV2.S vaccination and SARS-CoV-2 variants. Treatment of the sample: roughly 19 received Ad26.COV2.S at low or high dose, single or two shots; a few received placebo; per-sample allocation not given. Sampling occurred on day 63 after the first vaccine or placebo injection. TCRdb keeps only in-frame clones here, not all; method: immunoSEQ multiplex PCR. This sample has over 400,000 clones, with around 93% found just once. Trimming removed 1 base from V and 5 bases from J; junction bases left unmatched: 6. This CDR3 comprises 15 residues. Germline V lookup: CDR1 SGHAT, CDR2 FQNNGV.

The chain links TRBV11-2 to TRBJ2-5, with 8 bases identical to TRBD2. Here the sequenced sample was peripheral blood, taken in a trial of Ad26.COV2.S vaccine versus placebo. The sequence was collected from a person aged 18 to 59 who received the Ad26.COV2.S COVID-19 vaccine or a placebo. The CDR3 region has the DNA TGTGCCAGCAGCTTAGGCGCTAGCGGGTGGGAGACCCAGTACTTC. Amino acids: CASSLGASGWETQYF.